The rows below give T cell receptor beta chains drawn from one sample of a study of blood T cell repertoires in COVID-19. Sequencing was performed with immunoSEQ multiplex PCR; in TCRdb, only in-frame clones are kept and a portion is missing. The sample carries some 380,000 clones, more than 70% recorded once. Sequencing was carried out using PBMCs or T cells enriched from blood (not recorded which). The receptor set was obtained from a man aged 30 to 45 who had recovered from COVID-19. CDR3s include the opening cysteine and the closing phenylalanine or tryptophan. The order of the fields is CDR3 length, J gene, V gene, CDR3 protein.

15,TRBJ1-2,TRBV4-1,CASSQEWGRNYGYTF
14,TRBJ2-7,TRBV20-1,CSASLGGGASEQYF
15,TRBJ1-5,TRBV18,CASSPRGTGDQPQHF
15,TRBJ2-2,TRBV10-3,CAIRGLAGVTGELFF
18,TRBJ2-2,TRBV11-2,CASSPRISGPLDTGELFF
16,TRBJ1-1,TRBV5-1,CASSTSLGQGDTEAFF
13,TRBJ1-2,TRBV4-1,CASSQRTYYGYTF
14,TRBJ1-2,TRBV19,CASSFQTIFYGYTF
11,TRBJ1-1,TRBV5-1,CASSGRGKAFF
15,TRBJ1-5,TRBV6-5,CASSYTGVAGQPQHF
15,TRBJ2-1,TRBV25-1,CASSEDRTLPGEQFF
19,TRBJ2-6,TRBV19,CASRSLDRGLITGANVLTF
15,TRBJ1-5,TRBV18,CASSPPGQLNQPQHF
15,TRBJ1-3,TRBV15,CATSPPTGSGNTIYF
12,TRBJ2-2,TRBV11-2,CASSPGTGELFF
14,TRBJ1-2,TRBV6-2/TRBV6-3,CASSQDRVHYGYTF
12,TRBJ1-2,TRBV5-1,CASNGDNYGYTF
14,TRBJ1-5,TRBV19,CASRTRDSIQPQHF
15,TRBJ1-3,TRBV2,CASRLDRKVGNTIYF
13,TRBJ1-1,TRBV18,CASSPSANTEAFF
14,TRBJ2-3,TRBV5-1,CASSLEQGPDTQYF
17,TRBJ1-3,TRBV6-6,CASSRGPSGATGNTIYF
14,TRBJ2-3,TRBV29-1,CSAPGQGGFDTQYF
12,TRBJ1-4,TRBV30,CAWSVSQGKLFF
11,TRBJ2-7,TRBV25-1,CASTGYYEQYF
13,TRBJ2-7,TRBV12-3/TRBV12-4,CASSAVGAYEQYF
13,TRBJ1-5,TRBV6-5,CASTTGLNQPQHF
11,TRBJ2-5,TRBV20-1,CSLGIRETQYF
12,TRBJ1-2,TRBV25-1,CASSAGVGGYTF
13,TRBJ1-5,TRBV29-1,CSGSGGRDQPQHF
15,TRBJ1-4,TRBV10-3,CAISESAATNEKLFF
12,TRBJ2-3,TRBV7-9,CASSSGTGSQYF
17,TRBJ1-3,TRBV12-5,CASGLILASVSGNTIYF
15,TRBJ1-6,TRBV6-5,CASSYSTGGGSPLHF
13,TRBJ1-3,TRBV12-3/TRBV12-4,CASSPGHQNTIYF
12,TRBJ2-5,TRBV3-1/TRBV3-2,CASSGAWETQYF
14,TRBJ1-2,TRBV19,CASNQERRIFGYTF
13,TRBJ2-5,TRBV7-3,CASSLGIQETQYF
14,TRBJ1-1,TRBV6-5,CASSRTGRNTEAFF
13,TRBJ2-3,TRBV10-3,CAISAGGPDTQYF
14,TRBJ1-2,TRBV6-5,CASSYSTGDYGYTF
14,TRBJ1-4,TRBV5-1,CASSPQGAEEKLFF
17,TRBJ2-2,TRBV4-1,CASSSVGRGPSTGELFF
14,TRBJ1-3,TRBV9,CASSVGLAGNTIYF
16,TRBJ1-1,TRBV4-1,CASSQEPTEMNTEAFF
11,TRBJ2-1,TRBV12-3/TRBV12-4,CASSLSRARFF
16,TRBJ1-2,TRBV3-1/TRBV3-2,CASSQEVLESLYGYTF
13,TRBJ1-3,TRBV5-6,CASSPGGGNTIYF
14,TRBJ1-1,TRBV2,CASGIAGERMRAFF
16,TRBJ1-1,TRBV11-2,CASSLFRPGQGGSAFF
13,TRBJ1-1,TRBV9,CASSAERTGRAFF
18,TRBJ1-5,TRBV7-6,CASSFGTGGPGSNQPQHF
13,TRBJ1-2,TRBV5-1,CASSSTGNYGYTF
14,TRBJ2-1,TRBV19,CASSNRDRGNEQFF
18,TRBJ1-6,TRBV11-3,CASSLDLGDSSYNSPLHF
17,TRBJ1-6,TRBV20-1,CSASQDRGGSYNSPLHF
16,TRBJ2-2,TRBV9,CASSGTGGQNTGELFF
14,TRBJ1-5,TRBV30,CAWSVQTSNQPQHF
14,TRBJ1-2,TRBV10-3,CAISESRTDYGYTF